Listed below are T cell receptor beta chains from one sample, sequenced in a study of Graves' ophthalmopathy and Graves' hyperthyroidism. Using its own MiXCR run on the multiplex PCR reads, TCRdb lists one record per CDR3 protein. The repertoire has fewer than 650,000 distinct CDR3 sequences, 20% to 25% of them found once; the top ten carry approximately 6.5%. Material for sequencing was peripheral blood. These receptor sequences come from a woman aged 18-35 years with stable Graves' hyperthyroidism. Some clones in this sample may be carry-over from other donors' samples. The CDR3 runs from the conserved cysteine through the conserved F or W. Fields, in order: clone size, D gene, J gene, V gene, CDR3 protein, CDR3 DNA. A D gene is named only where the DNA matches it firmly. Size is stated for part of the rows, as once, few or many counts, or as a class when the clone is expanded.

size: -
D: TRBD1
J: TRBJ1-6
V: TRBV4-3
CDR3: CASSLQGAESPLHF
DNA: TGCGCCAGCAGCCTACAGGGGGCAGAGTCACCTCTCCACTTT

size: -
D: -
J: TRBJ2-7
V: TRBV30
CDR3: CAWSGGGVYEQYF
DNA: TGTGCCTGGAGCGGGGGAGGCGTATACGAGCAGTACTTC

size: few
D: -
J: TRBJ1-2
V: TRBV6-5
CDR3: CASSYGGGYTF
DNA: TGTGCCAGCAGTTACGGGGGTGGCTACACCTTC

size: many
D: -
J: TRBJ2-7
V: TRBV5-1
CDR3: CASSFNVGRAIGEQYF
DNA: TGCGCCAGCAGCTTCAACGTCGGCAGGGCCATTGGCGAGCAGTACTTC

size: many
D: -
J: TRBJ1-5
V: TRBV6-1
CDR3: CASVDPPQGGNQPQHF
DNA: TGTGCCAGCGTAGACCCCCCACAGGGCGGCAATCAGCCCCAGCATTTT

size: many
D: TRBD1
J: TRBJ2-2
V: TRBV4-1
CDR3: CASSQVTGGTGELFF
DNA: TGCGCCAGCAGCCAAGTGACAGGGGGTACCGGGGAGCTGTTTTTT

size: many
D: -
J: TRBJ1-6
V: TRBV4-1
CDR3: CASSQVADRTNSPLHF
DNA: TGCGCCAGCAGCCAAGTTGCTGACAGGACTAATTCACCCCTCCACTTT

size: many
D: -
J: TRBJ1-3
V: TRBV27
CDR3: CASSLDSPSSGNTIYF
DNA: TGTGCCAGCAGTTTGGACAGCCCCAGCTCTGGAAACACCATATATTTT

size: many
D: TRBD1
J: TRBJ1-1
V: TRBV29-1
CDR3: CSVGKTGVGSTEAFF
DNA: TGCAGCGTTGGGAAGACAGGGGTAGGGAGCACTGAAGCTTTCTTT

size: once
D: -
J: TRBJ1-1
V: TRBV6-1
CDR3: CASSESGTIRAEAFF
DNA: TGTGCCAGCAGTGAATCAGGAACAATTAGGGCTGAAGCTTTCTTT

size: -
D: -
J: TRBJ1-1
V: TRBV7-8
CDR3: CASRIAGGAGPHTDAFF
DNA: TGTGCCAGCAGAATAGCGGGGGGGGCGGGCCCGCACACTGATGCTTTCTTT

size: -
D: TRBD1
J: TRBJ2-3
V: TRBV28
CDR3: CASSYPVTGATDTQYF
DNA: TGTGCCAGCAGTTACCCCGTGACAGGGGCGACAGATACGCAGTATTTT